Below are 22 T cell receptor beta chains sequenced from a single sample in a study of blood T cells in healthy people across ages. A sample-barcoded 5' primer and a J-beta primer mix were used in a second PCR of about 6 to 11 cycles. One entry per CDR3 protein results from TCRdb running MiXCR on the 5' RACE reads. The sample carries around 1,600,000 distinct CDR3 sequences, about 45% recorded once. Specimen: blood. The receptors here all came from a woman under 30 in good health.

The CDR3 loop reads CASSQDLAGGNSPLHF. The CDR3 DNA follows: TGCGCCAGCAGCCAAGATTTGGCAGGTGGTAATTCACCCCTCCACTTT. This sequence joins TRBV4-3 and TRBJ1-6; unclear D gene. CDR1 and CDR2 from the germline V gene are LGHNA and YSLEER. V gave up 0 bases and J gave up 6 bases, with 12 bases separating them. The CDR3 contains 16 residues.

Remarks on this clonotype: One junction end does not reproduce the germline sequence, and a read error may be involved. The chain has TRBV13 and TRBJ2-1; the D gene is possibly TRBD1 (6 bases). Germline lookup yields CDR1 PRHDT and CDR2 FYEKMQ (reference sequence). The CDR3 is 12 amino acids. The CDR3 sequence: CAGRRGSHEQFF. CDR3 in DNA: TGTGCCGGCAGAAGGGGGAGTCATGAGCAGTTCTTC. Full variable domain (remainder filled in from reference TRBV13 and TRBJ2-1): AAGVIQSPRHLIKEKRETATLKCYPIPRHDTVYWYQQGPGQDPQFLISFYEKMQSDKGSIPDRFSAQQFSDYHSELNMSSLELGDSALYFCAGRRGSHEQFFGPGTRLTVL.

The genes are TRBV20-1 and TRBJ1-6, with 7 bases that match TRBD1. The CDR3 loop spans 14 amino acids. Per germline, CDR1 DFQATT and CDR2 SNEGSKA (reference sequence). Trimming removed 2 bases from V and 7 bases from J; junction bases left unmatched: 5. The CDR3 region is CSARSVQGNSPLHF. Here the CDR3 DNA reads TGCAGTGCTAGATCTGTACAGGGGAATTCACCCCTCCACTTT.

V is TRBV20-1 and J is TRBJ1-5; D may be TRBD1 (5 bases). This CDR3 has 11 amino acids. The germline V and J ends were trimmed by 3 bases and 7 bases, with 7 bases remaining between them. Looked up from germline, CDR1 is DFQATT and CDR2 is SNEGSKA (reference sequence). Here the CDR3 reads CSARWGQPQHF. As DNA, the CDR3 is TGCAGTGCTAGGTGGGGGCAGCCCCAGCATTTT.

In regard to this clonotype: No conserved phenylalanine or tryptophan ends this CDR3, so it is likely a read error. This sequence joins TRBV3-1 and TRBJ2-1; TRBD2 matches at 7 bases. V lost 3 bases to trimming and J lost 7 bases; unmatched junction nucleotides: 15. This CDR3 region has 17 residues. Germline V gene data show CDR1 as LGHDT and CDR2 as YNNKEL (reference sequence). CDR3 bases: TGTGCCAGCAGCCATGAAGCCGGCACTAGCGTATATAATGAGCAGTTCTTA. Residues: CASSHEAGTSVYNEQFL.

This clonotype has just one count. The gene calls are TRBV29-1 and TRBJ2-1; 9 bases align to TRBD1. Looked up from germline, CDR1 is SQVTM and CDR2 is ANQGSEA. The CDR3 spans 12 residues. J lost 8 bases, V lost 7 bases, and 6 bases had no gene match. CDR3: CSGGTGSHEQFF. The CDR3 DNA reads as TGCAGCGGCGGGACAGGGTCGCATGAGCAGTTCTTC.

This clonotype was seen only a few times. The chain joins TRBV10-3 to TRBJ1-6; D is possibly TRBD1 (5 bases). This CDR3 contains 18 residues. Trimming took 6 bases from V and 0 from J, leaving 18 bases between them. CDR1 and CDR2 from the germline V gene are ENHRY and SYGVKD. The CDR3 bases are TGTGCCATCAGACCCGGGGGGACGGCCAGCTCCTATAATTCACCCCTCCACTTT. Amino acid sequence: CAIRPGGTASSYNSPLHF.

This clonotype was observed a handful of times. The chain joins TRBV5-1 to TRBJ1-2; D not certain. Trimming took off 4 bases at V and 0 bases at J, with 25 bases between the two ends. The CDR3 totals 19 residues. Looked up from germline, CDR1 is SGHRS and CDR2 is YFSETQ. CDR3 amino acids: CASSPARYSRRQANYGYTF. The CDR3 bases are TGCGCCAGCAGCCCTGCACGTTATTCCAGGCGTCAAGCTAACTATGGCTACACCTTC.

V and J are TRBV29-1 and TRBJ2-6; D remains ambiguous. The CDR3 contains 16 residues. Germline lookup yields CDR1 SQVTM and CDR2 ANQGSEA. Trimming shortened V by 6 bases and J by 0 bases, and 15 bases separated the two germline ends. CDR3 residues: CSVIPEVSSGANVLTF. The CDR3 nucleotides are TGCAGCGTCATACCCGAAGTAAGCTCTGGGGCCAACGTCCTGACTTTC.

There are a few counts of this clonotype. V and J are TRBV6-2 or TRBV6-3 and TRBJ2-1; 9 nucleotides line up with TRBD2. Germline V gene lookup returns CDR1 MNHEY and CDR2 SVGEGT. The CDR3 spans 16 residues. The junction had 9 bases not matched to a gene; V was cut back by 6 bases and J by 3 bases. CDR3 in DNA: TGTGCCAGCAGGCCACCCATAGCGGGAGTCTACAATGAGCAGTTCTTC. This gives the protein CASRPPIAGVYNEQFF.

The chain uses TRBV12-3 or TRBV12-4 and TRBJ1-2, with D possibly being TRBD1 (5 bases). V was clipped by 5 bases and J by 4 bases, with 11 bases between them. CDR3 size: 13 residues. The CDR3 coding sequence is TGTGCCAGCAGTGCTCAGGGTGTCTATGGCTACACCTTC. Amino acids: CASSAQGVYGYTF.

In its sample, this clonotype was seen once. The V and J genes are TRBV20-1 and TRBJ1-4; a possible D gene is TRBD1 (5 bases). Germline CDR1 and CDR2: DFQATT and SNEGSKA (reference sequence). The CDR3 runs to 14 residues. V was pared by 4 bases and J by 4 bases, with 13 bases between. The CDR3 spells CSAKGTANNEKLFF. The CDR3 region has the DNA TGCAGTGCTAAGGGGACCGCAAATAATGAAAAACTGTTTTTT.

This clonotype turned up a few times. This chain joins TRBV25-1 and TRBJ2-1; no clear D gene. V lost 10 bases to trimming and J lost 10 bases, with 17 bases between them. The CDR3 is made up of 12 amino acids. The germline CDR1 and CDR2 sequences are MGHDK and SYGVNS. Here the CDR3 reads CATGFVDGEQFF. The CDR3 DNA is TGTGCCACGGGCTTTGTTGATGGGGAGCAGTTCTTC. Variable domain in full (rest from reference TRBV25-1 and TRBJ2-1): EADIYQTPRYLVIGTGKKITLECSQTMGHDKMYWYQQDPGMELHLIHYSYGVNSTEKGDLSSESTVSRIRTEHFPLTLESARPSHTSQYLCATGFVDGEQFFGPGTRLTVL.

Regarding this clonotype: The junction shows a germline mismatch at one end, possibly a read error. The DNA for the CDR3 is TGCAGCGCCCAAGACAGGGGAAGCCGCACAGATACGCGGTATTTT. Protein product: CSAQDRGSRTDTRYF. The J gene is TRBJ2-3, the V gene TRBV29-1, with 8 bases matching TRBD1. The CDR3 runs 15 residues. Germline V CDR1 and CDR2: SQVTM, ANQGSEA.

The V and J genes are TRBV14 and TRBJ2-4, with D hard to call. The V end lost 2 bases, the J end lost 6 bases, and 14 bases lay between the germline ends. CDR1 and CDR2 from the germline V gene are SGHDN and FVKESK. The CDR3 consists of 15 residues. The CDR3 spells CASSQWTQLGNIQYF. The CDR3 coding sequence is TGTGCCAGCAGCCAATGGACCCAGTTGGGAAACATTCAGTACTTC. Together with reference TRBV14 and TRBJ2-4, the CDR3 gives the full variable domain: EAGVTQFPSHSVIEKGQTVTLRCDPISGHDNLYWYRRVMGKEIKFLLHFVKESKQDESGMPNNRFLAERTGGTYSTLKVQPAELEDSGVYFCASSQWTQLGNIQYFGAGTRLSVL.

CDR3 in DNA: TGTGCCAGCAGCTTAGGTACTAGGATCAATGAGCAGTACTTC. Its translation is CASSLGTRINEQYF. V usage is TRBV11-2 and J usage is TRBJ2-5; D perhaps matches TRBD2 (5 bases). Germline CDR1 reads SGHAT; CDR2 reads FQNNGV. The V gene lost 1 base and the J gene lost 11 bases, with 17 bases spanning the gap. CDR3 length: 14 residues.

This chain joins TRBV20-1 and TRBJ1-1; the D gene is possibly TRBD1 (5 bases). V lost 3 bases, J lost 0 bases, and 14 bases lay in between. The CDR3 contains 15 residues. The germline CDR1 and CDR2 sequences are DFQATT and SNEGSKA (reference sequence). DNA of the CDR3: TGCAGTGCTAGGACCCGAGCAGGGCTGAACACTGAAGCTTTCTTT. Translated: CSARTRAGLNTEAFF.

Concerning this clonotype itself: At one of its ends the junction is not consistent with the germline gene, which may arise from a read error. The rearrangement links TRBV12-3 or TRBV12-4 to TRBJ2-4; D uncertain. The CDR3 runs to 16 residues. The CDR3 is CASSLVQSTAKNIQNF. CDR3 in DNA: TGTGCCAGCAGTTTAGTACAAAGTACAGCCAAAAACATTCAGAACTTC.

This clonotype occurred a few times. The chain is built from TRBV5-1 and TRBJ2-1, with 7 bases fitting TRBD1. The V segment lost 4 bases and the J segment 8 bases; nucleotides outside the gene matches: 9. The CDR3 is made up of 14 amino acids. The germline gives CDR1 SGHRS, CDR2 YFSETQ. For the CDR3, the DNA is TGCGCCAGCAGCGGGGACAGTTCGTGGGATGAGCAGTTCTTC. The encoded protein is CASSGDSSWDEQFF.

The V and J genes are TRBV28 and TRBJ2-5; TRBD2 matches at 10 bases. J was trimmed by 4 bases and V by 1 base; bases with no gene match: 3. CDR3 length: 15 amino acids. Germline V gene sequence: CDR1 MDHEN, CDR2 SYDVKM. The CDR3 spells CASSLLLAGVETQYF. In nucleotides, the CDR3 is TGTGCCAGCAGTTTATTGCTAGCGGGAGTAGAGACCCAGTACTTC.

The chain recombines TRBV10-3 with TRBJ1-5, with D possibly TRBD1 on 5 matching bases. The germline CDR1 and CDR2 sequences are ENHRY and SYGVKD. V was trimmed by 2 bases and J by 1 base, leaving 9 bases between them. CDR3 size: 15 residues. CDR3 coding DNA: TGTGCCATCAGTGAGCGGGACGGCAGCAATCAGCCCCAGCATTTT. It yields the protein CAISERDGSNQPQHF.

In its sample, this clonotype was seen a few times. The V call is TRBV7-2, the J call TRBJ2-3; D possibly matches TRBD1 or TRBD2 (5 bases each). This CDR3 comprises 17 residues. V was pared by 2 bases and J by 3 bases, with 18 bases between. Germline CDR1 SGHTA, CDR2 FQGNSA. CDR3 nucleotides: TGTGCCAGCAGCTTACTGGGTGAGGGGTGGGAAACAGATACGCAGTATTTT. Protein: CASSLLGEGWETDTQYF.